This T cell receptor beta chain is from a study of cytomegalovirus exposure and HLA in healthy donors (dated by TCRdb to between 2016 and 2019). The study in broad terms: An earlier analysis of approximately 640 of the donors reported about 290 Gb of sequence data and some 120 million unique TCR beta sequences from about 180 million T cells. The aim of the study was to test whether cataloging public T cell receptors could identify signatures of past pathogen exposure. In a later analysis, previously published TCR beta repertoires from some 640 donors were re-analyzed and high-resolution HLA genotyping was added so that TCR occurrence patterns could be studied. In addition to the first cohort of 650 to 800 subjects, a separate validation cohort of under 150 different subjects was used. Alongside the repertoire data, information on donor age, sex, ethnicity and CMV serostatus was compiled. The number of donors typed differed by locus, with roughly 620-630 for A, B, C, DRB1 and DQB1, 522 for DQA1, some 570 for DPA1, and some 440 for DPB1. An early release that covered roughly 600 HLA-typed donors contained approximately 300 gigabases of sequencing data and 70 million to 100 million unique TCR sequences. To predict cytomegalovirus infection status, the study brought together high-throughput TCR immunosequencing, statistical association of individual TCRs with disease status, and machine learning. An earlier analysis of 587 of the donors applied high-throughput TCR beta sequencing to assess whether each TCR beta V gene segment acted as functional or pseudogenic. The study profiled the T cell repertoires of hundreds of subjects by immunosequencing and related them to cytomegalovirus serostatus. Of the approximately 370 genotyped donors, 80% to 90% were placed in the genetic ancestry cluster associated with self-reported Caucasian donors. Because of strong linkage in the cohort, roughly five DR-DQ haplotypes were treated as single units for association and clustering. In a later genetic analysis, genome-wide SNP genotypes for about 65% of the roughly 700 donors were used, and that subset was treated as a discovery cohort. In the later analysis, no new phenotypic data were used to find candidate immune exposures; instead, reliance was placed on TCR beta sequences and their occurrence across donors. All discovery cohort repertoires had been generated on a single sequencing platform. Class I and class II HLA loci were covered by the typing at four-digit resolution. Across 398 genotyped donors of the cohort, an average of roughly 230,000 unique TCR beta nucleotide sequences per donor were sequenced, and approximately 17% of those sequences were non-productive.

Results and caveats for the whole study, not just this receptor: HLA typing was unavailable for some donors at each locus, so association tests used only the typed subset. For the cohort, immune exposure information was limited to CMV serostatus. A cluster of highly shared sequence variants was judged likely to be a technical artifact of the sequencing pipeline. A further reported finding was that TCR beta sequences accurately predicted the HLA-A and HLA-B alleles for most subjects in the first cohort. In a later analysis, several top co-occurrence clusters were reported to appear linked to parvovirus B19, influenza, CMV and Epstein-Barr virus. The study gave a list of under 200 TCR beta chains associated with cytomegalovirus. A few of the identified cytomegalovirus-associated TCR beta chains were confirmed in vitro to be specific for cytomegalovirus antigens. Because counts were too low, about 15 rarely observed V segments, including chromosome 9 orphons, were left out of the earlier analysis of 587 of the donors. In a later analysis, over 15,000 TCR beta sequences were associated with specific HLA alleles at a false discovery rate of 0.05. Compared with equally common non-associated chains, HLA-associated TCR beta chains in a later analysis were more clonally expanded and had lower generation probabilities. The classifier was reported to diagnose cytomegalovirus status with high specificity and sensitivity in both the original cohort and the validation cohort. Sequencing depth was assumed to be roughly uniform across donors in the presence/absence analyses, though that assumption may not hold. Correlated functional status among segregating V segments might be attributable to linkage disequilibrium, but an unknown experimental factor could not be ruled out. In a later analysis, TCR association rates were found to vary across HLA loci, with the most associated TCRs seen for DRB1 alleles and the fewest for HLA-C alleles. The authors suggested that the approach could potentially be extended to other disease states and immunological phenotypes. In a later genetic analysis, a missense DCLRE1C variant was associated with V-gene and J-gene trimming of TCR beta chains, and the association was replicated in an independent cohort. This cohort had only TCR beta chains sequenced, and the lack of alpha or paired-chain data limited which features could be detected. In an earlier analysis of about 550 of the donors, most TCR beta V segments were observed in productive rearrangements about 87% or about 30% of the time, broadly matching IMGT annotations. Compared with the approximately 710-donor mean, donors in an Asian-associated ancestry cluster had fewer N-insertions in productive TCRs, according to a later genetic analysis. Some IMGT-functional V segments, including TRBV6-2 and TRBV6-3, could not be distinguished by the 87-base-pair reads and were therefore excluded. Across donors, most TCR sequences were observed very rarely, whereas some public TCRs were present in many individuals. Assigning TCR associations to individual alleles was difficult when HLA alleles, especially DR and DQ, strongly co-occurred. According to a later analysis, most CMV-associated TCR beta chains appeared to be HLA-restricted, and the HLA associations seemed to be driven largely by CMV exposure.

The germline V gene sets CDR1 to SGHRS and CDR2 to YFSETQ. V is cut by 0 bases and J by 7 bases, and the space between the germline ends is 10 bases. Its CDR3 holds 14 amino acids, cysteine through phenylalanine. The CDR3 DNA has 42 bases and is translated from base 1. As regards this clone: What this receptor recognizes is not known. One base away there is no much larger clone; base qualities are not given.

The cohort consisted of 600 or so healthy bone marrow donors. Cohort members were all nominally healthy when sampled, although unrecorded immune exposures were likely present. The donor was CMV seropositive and was included in the group of approximately 310 seropositive cohort members. Every donor gave a peripheral blood sample, and the peripheral blood mononuclear cells from that sample were used for TCR beta sequencing. Genomic DNA was extracted from the blood cell samples with the Qiagen DNeasy Blood Extraction Kit. To prepare the library, the immunoSEQ multiplex PCR assay was applied. A mixture of 60 forward primers for TCR Vbeta segments and 13 reverse primers for TCR Jbeta segments was used in the multiplex PCR. The CDR3 region of rearranged TCR beta genes was amplified from genomic DNA with a multiplex PCR assay. Amplified TCR beta libraries were sequenced as 87-base-pair reads on the Illumina HiSeq System. The study's own analysis went as follows. In a later analysis, 80 million or so unique TCR beta chains were counted across the 690 or so repertoires, and approximately 9.9 million of these chains were shared by at least two donors. Raw reads were error-corrected and collapsed into unique sequences with a nearest-neighbor algorithm that merged closely related sequences to remove PCR and sequencing errors. To assign V, D and J gene segments, CDR3 sequences were aligned to IMGT reference sequences. For a sequence to be retained, a match of at least six nucleotides to both a V gene segment and a J gene segment was required. Rearrangements were classified as productive when the CDR3 lacked stop codons and remained in frame with V and J, and all other rearrangements were classified as non-productive. Following IMGT convention, CDR3 was defined as the stretch from the second conserved V-encoded cysteine up to the conserved J-encoded phenylalanine. Sequences without an unambiguous match to a single V gene segment were excluded from the earlier analysis of almost 600 of the donors. In an earlier analysis of approximately 550 of the donors, V segments were called functional above 56.7% productive rearrangements and were called segregating when the between-donor standard deviation exceeded 5%. To diagnose cytomegalovirus status from the catalog of TCR beta chain sequences, a statistical classification framework was built. In a later analysis, V and J genes were assigned by comparing TCR nucleotide sequences against IMGT/GENE-DB human TR gene sequences. Using the TCRdist pipeline, a later analysis assigned CDR3 sequences along with most-parsimonious VDJ recombination scenarios. In a later analysis, every TCR beta chain was defined by the combination of its CDR3 amino acid sequence and its V-gene family, and reads without a unique V-gene family were dropped. To address suspected cross-contamination and a sequencing artifact, a later analysis removed approximately 600 highly shared, low-generation-probability nucleotide sequences. In a later analysis, a clonal expansion index was calculated for each public chain from normalized within-repertoire ranks of inferred template counts. Generation probabilities in a later analysis came from a VDJ recombination model fitted to out-of-frame rearrangements, and those results were checked against IGoR. Hypergeometric tests were used in a later analysis to score TCR-TCR, TCR-HLA and TCR-CMV co-occurrence, with a repertoire-size bias correction applied to the TCR pairs. In a later analysis, false discovery rates were estimated by permuting HLA or CMV assignments 20 times. In a later analysis, co-occurring TCRs were grouped with DBSCAN, and TCRdist sequence similarity was added when clustering was performed within HLA-allele-positive subsets. Co-occurrence clustering excluded repertoires with fewer than 30,000 or more than 120,000 public chains, plus five with anomalous nucleotide sharing. This is the immuneACCESS table as TCRdb keeps it, with only in-frame sequences that have V and J called. A part of the clones is gone; compared with another copy, unresolved V genes explain less than half, and the rest is unexplained. V and J calls and clone size are copied from that table; D and trimming were computed from the DNA. This sample is represented by more than 95,000 clones; approximately 69% of them were singletons. 3.5% to 4.5% of the sample is in the top ten clones.

Recombination linked TRBV5-1 to TRBJ2-2, with no D gene named confidently. This TCR derives from a man aged 40-50 years in good health and CMV-seropositive. Sequenced input: PBMCs. The CDR3 reads as follows: CASSLEQPNGELFF. The base sequence is TGCGCCAGCAGCTTGGAACAGCCAAACGGGGAGCTGTTTTTT.